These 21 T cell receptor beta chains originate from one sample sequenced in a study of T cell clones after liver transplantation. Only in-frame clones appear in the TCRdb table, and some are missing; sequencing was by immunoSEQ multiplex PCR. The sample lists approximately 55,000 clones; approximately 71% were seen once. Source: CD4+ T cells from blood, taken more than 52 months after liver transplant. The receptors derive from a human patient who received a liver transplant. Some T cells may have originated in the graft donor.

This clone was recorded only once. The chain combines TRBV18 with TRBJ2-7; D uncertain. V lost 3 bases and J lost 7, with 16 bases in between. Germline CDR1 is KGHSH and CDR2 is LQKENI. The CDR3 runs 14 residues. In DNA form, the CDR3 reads TGTGCCAGCTCACCCCCGGGTCCAAAGTTGGAGCAGTACTTC. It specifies CASSPPGPKLEQYF.

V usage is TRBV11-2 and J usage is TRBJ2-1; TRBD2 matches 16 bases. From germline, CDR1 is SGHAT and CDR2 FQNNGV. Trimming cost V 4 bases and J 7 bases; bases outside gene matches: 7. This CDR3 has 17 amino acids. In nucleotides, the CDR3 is TGTGCCAGCAGCTCCCTCCGGGGACTAGCGGGGGGGAATGAGCAGTTCTTC. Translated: CASSSLRGLAGGNEQFF.

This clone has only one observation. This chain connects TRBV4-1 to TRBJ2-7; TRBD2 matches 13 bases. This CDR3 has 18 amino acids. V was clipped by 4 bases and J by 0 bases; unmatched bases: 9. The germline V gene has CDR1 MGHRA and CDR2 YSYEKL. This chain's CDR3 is CASSPRLAGGLSSYEQYF. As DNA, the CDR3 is TGCGCCAGCAGCCCCCGACTAGCGGGGGGCTTAAGCTCCTACGAGCAGTACTTC.

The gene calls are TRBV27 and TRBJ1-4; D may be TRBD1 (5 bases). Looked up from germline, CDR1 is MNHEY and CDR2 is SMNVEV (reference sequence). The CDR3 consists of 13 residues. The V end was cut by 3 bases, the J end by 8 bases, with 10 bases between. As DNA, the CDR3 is TGTGCCAGCAGTTTGAGGGAGGGGGAAAAACTGTTTTTT. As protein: CASSLREGEKLFF.

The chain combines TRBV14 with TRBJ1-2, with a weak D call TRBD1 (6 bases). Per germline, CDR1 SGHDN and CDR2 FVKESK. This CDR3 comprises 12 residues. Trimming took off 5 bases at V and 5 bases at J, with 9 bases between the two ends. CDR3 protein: CASSVQGYGYTF. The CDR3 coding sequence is TGTGCCAGCAGCGTTCAGGGGTATGGCTACACCTTC.

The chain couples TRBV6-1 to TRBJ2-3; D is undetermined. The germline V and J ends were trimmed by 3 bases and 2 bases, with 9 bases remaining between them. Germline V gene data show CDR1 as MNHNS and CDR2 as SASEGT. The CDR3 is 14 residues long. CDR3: CASSEVYSTDTQYF. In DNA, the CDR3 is TGTGCCAGCAGTGAGGTCTACTCCACAGATACGCAGTATTTT.

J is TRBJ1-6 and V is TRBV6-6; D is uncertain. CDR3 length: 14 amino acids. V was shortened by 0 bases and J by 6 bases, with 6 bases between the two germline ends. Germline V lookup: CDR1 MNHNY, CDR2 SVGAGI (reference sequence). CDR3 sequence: CASSYSSGNSPLHF. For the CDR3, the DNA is TGTGCCAGCAGTTACTCCTCCGGTAATTCACCCCTCCACTTT.

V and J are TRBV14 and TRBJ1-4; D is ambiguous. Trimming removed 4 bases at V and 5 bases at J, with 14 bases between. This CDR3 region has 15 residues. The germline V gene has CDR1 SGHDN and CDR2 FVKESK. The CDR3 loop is CASSLSPFRNEKLFF. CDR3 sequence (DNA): TGTGCCAGCAGCCTTAGTCCATTTCGGAATGAAAAACTGTTTTTT.

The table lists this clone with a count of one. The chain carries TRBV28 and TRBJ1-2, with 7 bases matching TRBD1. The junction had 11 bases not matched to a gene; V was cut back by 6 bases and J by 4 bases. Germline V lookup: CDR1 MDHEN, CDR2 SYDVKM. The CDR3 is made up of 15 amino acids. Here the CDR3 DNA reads TGTGCCAGCAGACCTCAGGACGGGACAGCCTATGGCTACACCTTC. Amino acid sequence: CASRPQDGTAYGYTF.

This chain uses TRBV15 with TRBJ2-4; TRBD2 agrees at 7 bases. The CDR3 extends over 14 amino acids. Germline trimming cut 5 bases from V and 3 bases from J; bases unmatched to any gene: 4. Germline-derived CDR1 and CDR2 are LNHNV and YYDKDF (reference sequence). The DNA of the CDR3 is TGTGCCACCAGCGGATGGGAGGGCAAAAACATTCAGTACTTC. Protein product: CATSGWEGKNIQYF.

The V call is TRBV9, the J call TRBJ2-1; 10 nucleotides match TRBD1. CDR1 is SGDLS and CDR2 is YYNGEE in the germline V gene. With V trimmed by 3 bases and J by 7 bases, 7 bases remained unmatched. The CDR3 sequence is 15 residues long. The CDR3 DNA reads TGTGCCAGCAGCGCAGGGACAGGGGTGAGGAATGAGCAGTTCTTC. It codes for CASSAGTGVRNEQFF.

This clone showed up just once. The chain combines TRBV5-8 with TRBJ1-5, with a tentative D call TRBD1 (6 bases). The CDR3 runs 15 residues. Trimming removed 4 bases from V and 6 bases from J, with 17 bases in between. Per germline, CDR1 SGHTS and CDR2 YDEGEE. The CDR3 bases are TGTGCCAGCAGCCCCTTACAGGGAGGAATTCAGCCCCAGCATTTT. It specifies CASSPLQGGIQPQHF.

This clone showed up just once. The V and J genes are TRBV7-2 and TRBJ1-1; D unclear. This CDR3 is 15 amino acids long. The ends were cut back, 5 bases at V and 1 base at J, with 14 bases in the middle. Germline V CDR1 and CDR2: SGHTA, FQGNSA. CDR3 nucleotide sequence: TGTGCCAGCAGCCCGTGGTCGGCATCGAACACTGAAGCTTTCTTT. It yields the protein CASSPWSASNTEAFF.

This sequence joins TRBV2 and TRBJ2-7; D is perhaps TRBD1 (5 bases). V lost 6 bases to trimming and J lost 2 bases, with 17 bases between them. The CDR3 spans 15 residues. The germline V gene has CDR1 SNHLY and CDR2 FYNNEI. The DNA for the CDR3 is TGTGCCAGCAGAAAACAGGAGTCCGTGGCCTACGAGCAGTACTTC. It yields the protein CASRKQESVAYEQYF.

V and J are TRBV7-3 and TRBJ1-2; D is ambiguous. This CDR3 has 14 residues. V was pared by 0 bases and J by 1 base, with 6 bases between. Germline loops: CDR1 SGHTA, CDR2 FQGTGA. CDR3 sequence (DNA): TGTGCCAGCAGCTTAACGGGCAGTAACTATGGCTACACCTTC. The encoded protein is CASSLTGSNYGYTF.

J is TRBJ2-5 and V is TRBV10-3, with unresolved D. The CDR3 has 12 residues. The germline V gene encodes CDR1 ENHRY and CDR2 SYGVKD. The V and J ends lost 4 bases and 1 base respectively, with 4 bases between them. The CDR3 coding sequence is TGTGCCATCAGTGGGGCCCAAGAGACCCAGTACTTC. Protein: CAISGAQETQYF.

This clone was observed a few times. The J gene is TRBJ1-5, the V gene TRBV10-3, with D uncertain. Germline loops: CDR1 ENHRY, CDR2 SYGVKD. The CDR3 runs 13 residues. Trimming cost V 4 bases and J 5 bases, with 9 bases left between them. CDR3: CAISAELHQPQHF. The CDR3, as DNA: TGTGCCATCAGTGCGGAGCTCCATCAGCCCCAGCATTTT.

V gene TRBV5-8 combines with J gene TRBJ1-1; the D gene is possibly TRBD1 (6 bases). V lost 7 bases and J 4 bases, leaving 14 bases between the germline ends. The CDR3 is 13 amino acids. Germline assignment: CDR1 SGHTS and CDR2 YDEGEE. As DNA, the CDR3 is TGTGCCAGCTACCCCCAGGGGATCACTGAAGCTTTCTTT. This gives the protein CASYPQGITEAFF.

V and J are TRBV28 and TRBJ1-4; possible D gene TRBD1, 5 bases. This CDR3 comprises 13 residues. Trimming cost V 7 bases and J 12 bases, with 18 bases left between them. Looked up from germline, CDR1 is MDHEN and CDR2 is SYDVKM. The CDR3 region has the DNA TGTGCCAGCACCACTCCCGGGACTCATCAACTGTTTTTT. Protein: CASTTPGTHQLFF.

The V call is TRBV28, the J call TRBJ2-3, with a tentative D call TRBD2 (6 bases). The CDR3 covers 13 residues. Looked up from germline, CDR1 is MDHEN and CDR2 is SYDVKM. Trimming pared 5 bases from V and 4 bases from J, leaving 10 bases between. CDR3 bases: TGTGCCAGCAGTCCGACTAGTGCAGATACGCAGTATTTT. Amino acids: CASSPTSADTQYF.

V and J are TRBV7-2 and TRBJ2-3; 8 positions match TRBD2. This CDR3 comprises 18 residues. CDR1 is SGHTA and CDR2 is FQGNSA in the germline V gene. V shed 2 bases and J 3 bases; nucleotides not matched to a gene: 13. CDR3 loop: CASSLFGGGAGETDTQYF. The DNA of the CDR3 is TGTGCCAGCAGCTTATTCGGGGGAGGAGCGGGGGAAACAGATACGCAGTATTTT.